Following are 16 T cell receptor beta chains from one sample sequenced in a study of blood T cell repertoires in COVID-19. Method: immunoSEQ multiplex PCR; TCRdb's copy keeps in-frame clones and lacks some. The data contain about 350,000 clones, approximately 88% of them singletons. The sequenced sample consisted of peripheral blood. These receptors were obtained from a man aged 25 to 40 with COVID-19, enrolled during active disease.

The CDR3 nucleotides are TGTGCCAGCAGCCCCACTTCGACAGTCCCCAACTACGAGCAGTACTTC. Amino acid sequence: CASSPTSTVPNYEQYF. The gene calls are TRBV7-2 and TRBJ2-7; D perhaps matches TRBD1 (5 bases). This CDR3 has 16 residues. Germline CDR1 SGHTA, CDR2 FQGNSA. The V and J ends lost 5 bases and 3 bases respectively, with 20 bases between them.

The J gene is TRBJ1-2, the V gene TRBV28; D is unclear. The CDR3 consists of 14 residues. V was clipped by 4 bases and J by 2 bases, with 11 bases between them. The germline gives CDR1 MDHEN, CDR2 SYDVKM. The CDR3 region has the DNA TGTGCCAGCAGTTACAGTGGGAGGAACTATGGCTACACCTTC. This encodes CASSYSGRNYGYTF.

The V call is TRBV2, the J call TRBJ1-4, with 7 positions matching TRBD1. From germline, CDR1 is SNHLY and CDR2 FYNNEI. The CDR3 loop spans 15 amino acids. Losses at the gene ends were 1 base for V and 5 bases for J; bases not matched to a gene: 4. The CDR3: CASSEVGRGNEKLFF. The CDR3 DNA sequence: TGTGCCAGCAGTGAAGTTGGCAGGGGGAATGAAAAACTGTTTTTT.

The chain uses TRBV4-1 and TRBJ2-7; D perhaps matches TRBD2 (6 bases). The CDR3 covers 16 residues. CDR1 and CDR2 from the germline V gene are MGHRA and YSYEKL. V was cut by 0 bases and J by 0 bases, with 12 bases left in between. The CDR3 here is CASSQETSRPSYEQYF. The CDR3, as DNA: TGCGCCAGCAGCCAAGAAACTAGCCGACCCTCCTACGAGCAGTACTTC.

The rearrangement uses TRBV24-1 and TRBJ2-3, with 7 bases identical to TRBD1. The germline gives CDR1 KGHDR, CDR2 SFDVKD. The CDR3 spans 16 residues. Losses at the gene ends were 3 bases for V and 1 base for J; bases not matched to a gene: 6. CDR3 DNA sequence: TGTGCCACCAGTGATGGAAACAGGGGAGGCACAGATACGCAGTATTTT. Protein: CATSDGNRGGTDTQYF.

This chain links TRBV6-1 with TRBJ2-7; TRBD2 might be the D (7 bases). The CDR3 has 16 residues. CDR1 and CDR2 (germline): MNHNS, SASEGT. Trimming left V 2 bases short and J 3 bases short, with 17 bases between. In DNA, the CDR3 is TGTGCCAGCAGTGAATCGGGGGGCGCCATTATCTACGAGCAGTACTTC. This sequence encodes CASSESGGAIIYEQYF.

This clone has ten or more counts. DNA of the CDR3: TGTGCCAGCAGCTCATACAAAACGACAGGGGGCTTTTACACCGGGGAGCTGTTTTTT. It is translated as CASSSYKTTGGFYTGELFF. The V gene is TRBV7-9, the J gene TRBJ2-2, with 10 bases that match TRBD1. V shed 4 bases, J shed 3 bases, and the junction held 14 bases outside the gene matches. This CDR3 is 19 amino acids long. From germline, CDR1 is SEHNR and CDR2 FQNEAQ (reference sequence).

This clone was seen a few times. This CDR3 reads CASSIRDTHYGYTF. The DNA for the CDR3 is TGTGCCAGTAGTATCCGGGACACCCACTATGGCTACACCTTC. This chain connects TRBV19 to TRBJ1-2, with a weak D call TRBD1 (6 bases). Deletions cut 3 bases from V and 3 bases from J, with 11 bases between. Germline V lookup: CDR1 LNHDA, CDR2 SQIVND (reference sequence). This CDR3 contains 14 residues.

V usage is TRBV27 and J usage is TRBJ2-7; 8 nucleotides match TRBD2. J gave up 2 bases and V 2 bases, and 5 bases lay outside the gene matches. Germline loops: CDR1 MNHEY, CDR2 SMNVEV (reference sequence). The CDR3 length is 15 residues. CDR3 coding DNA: TGTGCCAGCAGTTTAGGGGGACTAGTCCCCTACGAGCAGTACTTC. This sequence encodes CASSLGGLVPYEQYF.

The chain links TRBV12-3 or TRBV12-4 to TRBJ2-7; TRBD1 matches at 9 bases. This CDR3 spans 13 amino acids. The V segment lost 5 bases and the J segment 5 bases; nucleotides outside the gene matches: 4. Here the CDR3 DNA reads TGTGCCAGCAGTCAAAGGACAGGGGACGAGCAGTACTTC. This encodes CASSQRTGDEQYF.

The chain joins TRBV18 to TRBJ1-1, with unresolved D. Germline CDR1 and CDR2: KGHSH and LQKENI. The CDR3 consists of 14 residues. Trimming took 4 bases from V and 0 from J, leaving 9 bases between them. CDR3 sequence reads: CASSLNLVNTEAFF. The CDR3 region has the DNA TGTGCCAGCTCACTCAATTTAGTGAACACTGAAGCTTTCTTT.

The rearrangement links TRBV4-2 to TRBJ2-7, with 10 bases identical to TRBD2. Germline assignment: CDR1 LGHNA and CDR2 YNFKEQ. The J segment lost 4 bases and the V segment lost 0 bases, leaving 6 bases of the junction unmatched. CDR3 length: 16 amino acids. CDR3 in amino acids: CASSQEHLAGEYEQYF. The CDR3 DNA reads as TGTGCCAGCAGCCAAGAGCATCTAGCGGGGGAATACGAGCAGTACTTC.

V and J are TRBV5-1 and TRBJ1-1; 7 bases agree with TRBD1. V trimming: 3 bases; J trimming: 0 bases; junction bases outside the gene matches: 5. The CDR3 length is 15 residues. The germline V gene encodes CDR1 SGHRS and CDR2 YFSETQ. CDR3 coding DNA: TGCGCCAGCAGCTCACGACAGGGATTGAACACTGAAGCTTTCTTT. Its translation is CASSSRQGLNTEAFF.

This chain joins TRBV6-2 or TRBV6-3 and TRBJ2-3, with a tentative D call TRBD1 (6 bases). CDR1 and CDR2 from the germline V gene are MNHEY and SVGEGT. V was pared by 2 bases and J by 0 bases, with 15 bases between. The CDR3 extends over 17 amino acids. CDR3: CASSYLRTDLSTDTQYF. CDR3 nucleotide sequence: TGTGCCAGCAGTTACCTCAGGACAGATCTAAGCACAGATACGCAGTATTTT.

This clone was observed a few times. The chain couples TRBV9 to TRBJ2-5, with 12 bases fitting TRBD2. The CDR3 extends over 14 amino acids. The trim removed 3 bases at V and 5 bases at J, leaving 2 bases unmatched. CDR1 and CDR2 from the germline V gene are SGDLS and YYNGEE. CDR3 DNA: TGTGCCAGCAGCGGACTAGCGGGGGCGGAGACCCAGTACTTC. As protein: CASSGLAGAETQYF. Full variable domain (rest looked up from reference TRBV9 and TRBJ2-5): DSGVTQTPKHLITATGQRVTLRCSPRSGDLSVYWYQQSLDQGLQFLIQYYNGEERAKGNILERFSAQQFPDLHSELNLSSLELGDSALYFCASSGLAGAETQYFGPGTRLLVL.

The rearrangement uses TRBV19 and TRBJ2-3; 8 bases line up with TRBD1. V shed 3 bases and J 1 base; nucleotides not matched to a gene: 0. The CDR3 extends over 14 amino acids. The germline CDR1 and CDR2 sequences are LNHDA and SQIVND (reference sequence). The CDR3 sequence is CASSMDRGTDTQYF. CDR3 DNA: TGTGCCAGTAGTATGGACAGGGGCACAGATACGCAGTATTTT.